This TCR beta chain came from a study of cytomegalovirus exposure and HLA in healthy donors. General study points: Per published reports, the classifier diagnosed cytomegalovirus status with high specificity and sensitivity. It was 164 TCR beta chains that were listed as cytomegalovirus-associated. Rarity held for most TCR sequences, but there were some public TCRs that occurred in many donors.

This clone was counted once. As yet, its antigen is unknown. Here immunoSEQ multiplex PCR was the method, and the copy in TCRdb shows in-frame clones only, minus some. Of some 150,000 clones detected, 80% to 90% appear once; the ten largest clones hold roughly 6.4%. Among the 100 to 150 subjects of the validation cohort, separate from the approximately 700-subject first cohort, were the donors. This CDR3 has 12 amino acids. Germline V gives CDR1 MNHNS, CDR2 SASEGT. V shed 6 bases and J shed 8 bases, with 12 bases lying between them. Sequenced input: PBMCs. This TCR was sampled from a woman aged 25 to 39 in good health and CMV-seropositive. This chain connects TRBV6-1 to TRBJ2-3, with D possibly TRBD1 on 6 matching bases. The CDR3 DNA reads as TGTGCCAGCAGGCATACCAGGGGTACGCAGTATTTT. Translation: CASRHTRGTQYF.